Presented here are 31 T cell receptor beta chains from one specimen sequenced in a study of cytomegalovirus exposure and HLA in healthy donors. The primer mix had 60 Vbeta and 13 Jbeta primers. The method was immunoSEQ multiplex PCR; TCRdb's version includes in-frame clones alone and lacks a portion of them. The sample carries 110,000 or so clones, 65% to 85% recorded once. Source material: PBMCs. The receptors originated from a woman younger than 45 in good health and CMV-seropositive.

Remarks on this clone: Other DNA sequences in this sample translate to the same CDR3. V and J are TRBV5-1 and TRBJ1-2; 9 bases fit TRBD1. The junction had 4 bases not matched to a gene; V was cut back by 0 bases and J by 7 bases. This CDR3 contains 14 residues. Per the germline V gene, CDR1 is SGHRS and CDR2 is YFSETQ. Here the CDR3 reads CASSLAWDRVGYTF. DNA for the CDR3: TGCGCCAGCAGCTTGGCCTGGGACAGGGTTGGCTACACCTTC. Using reference TRBV5-1 and TRBJ1-2 for the parts outside the CDR3, the full variable domain is KAGVTQTPRYLIKTRGQQVTLSCSPISGHRSVSWYQQTPGQGLQFLFEYFSETQRNKGNFPGRFSGRQFSNSRSEMNVSTLELGDSALYLCASSLAWDRVGYTFGSGTRLTVV.

The rearrangement joins TRBV27 to TRBJ1-6, with 9 positions matching TRBD1. The CDR3 is 14 residues long. Germline-derived CDR1 and CDR2 are MNHEY and SMNVEV (reference sequence). Trimming cost V 3 bases and J 9 bases; bases outside gene matches: 3. CDR3 DNA sequence: TGTGCCAGCAGTTTTGGGACAGGGTTTTCACCCCTCCACTTT. Translated, it gives CASSFGTGFSPLHF.

This clone is a singleton in its sample. The CDR3, as DNA: TGTGCCACCAGCAGAGATGGGACAGGGAAGTTTAATGAGCAGTTCTTC. This encodes CATSRDGTGKFNEQFF. The J gene is TRBJ2-1, the V gene TRBV15; 9 bases map to TRBD1. The CDR3 has 16 amino acids. CDR1 is LNHNV and CDR2 is YYDKDF in the germline V gene (reference sequence). With V trimmed by 0 bases and J by 7 bases, 7 bases remained unmatched.

V and J are TRBV2 and TRBJ1-1, with D maybe TRBD1 (6 bases). Germline-derived CDR1 and CDR2 are SNHLY and FYNNEI. Trimming took off 6 bases at V and 5 bases at J, with 13 bases between the two ends. This CDR3 has 13 residues. The CDR3 DNA reads as TGTGCCAGCAGCAGACAGGAGTCGACTGAAGCTTTCTTT. It codes for CASSRQESTEAFF.

V and J are TRBV19 and TRBJ1-5; D might be TRBD1 (6 bases). CDR1 is LNHDA, CDR2 SQIVND, per germline (reference sequence). The V and J ends lost 4 bases and 0 bases respectively, with 16 bases between them. The CDR3 extends over 17 amino acids. The CDR3 here is CASSTRDTKYSNQPQHF. The CDR3 bases are TGTGCCAGTAGTACCCGGGACACCAAGTATAGCAATCAGCCCCAGCATTTT. Filled out from reference TRBV19 and TRBJ1-5, the complete variable domain reads DGGITQSPKYLFRKEGQNVTLSCEQNLNHDAMYWYRQDPGQGLRLIYYSQIVNDFQKGDIAEGYSVSREKKESFPLTVTSAQKNPTAFYLCASSTRDTKYSNQPQHFGDGTRLSIL.

Concerning this clone itself: At one end, the junction sequence differs from germline, possibly due to a read error. The J gene is TRBJ2-7, the V gene TRBV7-9; D unclear. Germline CDR1 SEHNR, CDR2 FQNEAQ (reference sequence). The CDR3 consists of 13 residues. CDR3 nucleotides: TGTGCCAGCAGCGAGCGAGCGAGCGAACCTAAACACTTC. It yields the protein CASSERASEPKHF.

This rearrangement joins TRBV19 to TRBJ2-1; the D gene is possibly TRBD1 (6 bases). Germline CDR1 and CDR2: LNHDA and SQIVND (reference sequence). CDR3 length equals 14 residues. Trimming cost V 4 bases and J 4 bases, with 11 bases left between them. CDR3 nucleotide sequence: TGTGCCAGTAGTACCGGGACACTTTACAATGAGCAGTTCTTC. It translates to CASSTGTLYNEQFF.

The chain has TRBV19 and TRBJ1-2; 8 positions agree with TRBD1. CDR3 length: 14 amino acids. J was trimmed by 4 bases and V by 6 bases; bases with no gene match: 7. Germline-derived CDR1 and CDR2 are LNHDA and SQIVND (reference sequence). The CDR3 reads CASSPTGVVYGYTF. The CDR3 region has the DNA TGTGCCAGTAGCCCGACAGGGGTGGTCTATGGCTACACCTTC.

The chain has TRBV2 and TRBJ2-1, with 12 bases aligning to TRBD2. The V gene's germline CDR1 is SNHLY and CDR2 FYNNEI. The CDR3 is 15 residues long. The V segment lost 7 bases and the J segment 3 bases; nucleotides outside the gene matches: 4. The CDR3 bases are TGTGCCAGCACAACTAGCGGGGGGTACTACAATGAGCAGTTCTTC. Its protein is CASTTSGGYYNEQFF.

This chain joins TRBV9 and TRBJ2-1; D perhaps matches TRBD2 (5 bases). V dropped 4 bases and J dropped 5 bases, with 13 bases sitting between them. Germline values: CDR1 SGDLS, CDR2 YYNGEE. This CDR3 is 14 amino acids long. The CDR3 bases are TGTGCCAGCAGCCCAACCGGGGTCCACAATGAGCAGTTCTTC. This sequence encodes CASSPTGVHNEQFF.

V is TRBV7-2 and J is TRBJ1-3; 8 nucleotides align to TRBD1. The germline CDR1 and CDR2 sequences are SGHTA and FQGNSA. The CDR3 length is 16 residues. The V segment lost 4 bases and the J segment 2 bases; nucleotides outside the gene matches: 7. The CDR3 DNA reads as TGTGCCAGCAGCTCGCAAGCGACAGGGGCTGGAAACACCATATATTTT. It yields the protein CASSSQATGAGNTIYF.

The rearrangement joins TRBV30 to TRBJ2-1, with TRBD2 identical over 8 bases. The CDR3 consists of 18 residues. V lost 3 bases, J lost 0 bases, and 13 bases stayed unmatched. Germline assignment: CDR1 GTSNPN and CDR2 SVGIG (reference sequence). CDR3 DNA sequence: TGTGCCTGGAGGAGAAATTGGTTAGCGGGGAGCTCCTACAATGAGCAGTTCTTC. Its translation: CAWRRNWLAGSSYNEQFF. Based on the CDR3 plus reference TRBV30 and TRBJ2-1, the full variable domain is SQTIHQWPATLVQPVGSPLSLECTVEGTSNPNLYWYRQAAGRGLQLLFYSVGIGQISSEVPQNLSASRPQDRQFILSSKKLLLSDSGFYLCAWRRNWLAGSSYNEQFFGPGTRLTVL.

The chain uses TRBV19 and TRBJ1-1, with D hard to call. Germline V CDR1 and CDR2: LNHDA, SQIVND (reference sequence). The CDR3 sequence is 13 residues long. Deletions cut 4 bases from V and 1 base from J, with 7 bases between. In DNA, the CDR3 is TGTGCCAGTAGTACTCAGGAGAACACTGAAGCTTTCTTT. It is translated as CASSTQENTEAFF.

There are a few counts of this clone. V and J are TRBV27 and TRBJ2-7; D is unclear. Deletions cut 3 bases from V and 3 bases from J, with 6 bases between. This CDR3 comprises 12 residues. Germline-derived CDR1 and CDR2 are MNHEY and SMNVEV (reference sequence). CDR3 residues: CASSFGSYEQYF. The DNA of the CDR3 is TGTGCCAGCAGTTTTGGCAGCTACGAGCAGTACTTC.

V is TRBV5-4 and J is TRBJ2-5; the D gene is possibly TRBD2 (6 bases). This CDR3 contains 16 residues. From germline, CDR1 is SGHNT and CDR2 YYREEE (reference sequence). Trimming stripped 4 bases from V and 0 bases from J, with 16 bases between. The CDR3 is CASSIGGPGDQETQYF. The CDR3 DNA follows: TGTGCCAGCAGCATCGGTGGGCCGGGAGACCAAGAGACCCAGTACTTC.

This clone occurred a few times. This chain links TRBV30 with TRBJ2-5, with 11 bases aligning to TRBD2. This CDR3 is built from 16 residues. V was clipped by 4 bases and J by 3 bases; unmatched bases: 10. Germline V gene sequence: CDR1 GTSNPN, CDR2 SVGIG (reference sequence). The chain's CDR3 is CAWNPTGTSGKETQYF. As DNA, the CDR3 is TGTGCCTGGAACCCGACCGGGACTAGCGGAAAAGAGACCCAGTACTTC.

This clone was seen just once. This sequence joins TRBV19 and TRBJ2-3; 11 bases match TRBD2. With V trimmed by 5 bases and J by 5 bases, 6 bases remained unmatched. CDR1 and CDR2 (germline): LNHDA, SQIVND (reference sequence). The length of the CDR3 is 15 residues. CDR3 DNA: TGTGCCAGTAGTTTCTTAGCGGGGGGGATAGATACGCAGTATTTT. This sequence encodes CASSFLAGGIDTQYF.

This chain joins TRBV19 and TRBJ2-7; 11 bases match TRBD2. Germline assignment: CDR1 LNHDA and CDR2 SQIVND (reference sequence). Losses at the gene ends were 4 bases for V and 4 bases for J; bases not matched to a gene: 12. This CDR3 region has 17 residues. The CDR3 sequence is CASSRRVAGGFTYEQYF. In DNA, the CDR3 is TGTGCCAGTAGTAGGAGAGTAGCGGGAGGGTTTACGTACGAGCAGTACTTC.

This clone appeared a single time. CDR3 in DNA: TGTGCCAGCAGTTATCAGGAAAACACTGAAGCTTTCTTT. This codes for CASSYQENTEAFF. The rearrangement uses TRBV6-6 and TRBJ1-1; D gene uncertain. Germline V gene sequence: CDR1 MNHNY, CDR2 SVGAGI (reference sequence). There are 13 residues in the CDR3. Trimming stripped 3 bases from V and 2 bases from J, with 7 bases between.

The gene calls are TRBV7-9 and TRBJ1-4; 8 bases line up with TRBD1. J was trimmed by 8 bases and V by 5 bases; bases with no gene match: 10. Germline assignment: CDR1 SEHNR and CDR2 FQNEAQ (reference sequence). The CDR3 has 15 residues. This CDR3 is CASSLRPTGEEKLFF. CDR3 bases: TGTGCCAGCAGCCTACGACCGACAGGGGAGGAAAAACTGTTTTTT.

The CDR3 reads CASSEGDRRNYGYTF. For the CDR3, the DNA is TGTGCCAGCAGTGAGGGGGACAGAAGAAACTATGGCTACACCTTC. The chain carries TRBV6-1 and TRBJ1-2, with 7 bases matching TRBD1. The germline V gene has CDR1 MNHNS and CDR2 SASEGT. The CDR3 extends over 15 amino acids. V shed 3 bases and J 2 bases; nucleotides not matched to a gene: 6.

This chain links TRBV7-9 with TRBJ1-1, with D tentatively TRBD1 (6 bases). The CDR3 covers 15 residues. V was pared by 0 bases and J by 5 bases, with 13 bases between. CDR1 is SEHNR, CDR2 FQNEAQ, per germline (reference sequence). CDR3 loop: CASSLAGQLGTEAFF. CDR3 DNA sequence: TGTGCCAGCAGCTTAGCAGGACAGCTGGGTACTGAAGCTTTCTTT. Full variable domain (missing parts from reference TRBV7-9 and TRBJ1-1): DTGVSQNPRHKITKRGQNVTFRCDPISEHNRLYWYRQTLGQGPEFLTYFQNEAQLEKSRLLSDRFSAERPKGSFSTLEIQRTEQGDSAMYLCASSLAGQLGTEAFFGQGTRLTVV.

The V call is TRBV7-9, the J call TRBJ1-1, with D unresolved. Trimming removed 1 base at V and 6 bases at J, with 9 bases between. The germline gives CDR1 SEHNR, CDR2 FQNEAQ (reference sequence). The CDR3 loop spans 13 amino acids. In DNA, the CDR3 is TGTGCCAGCAGCTTAGATGGCAGTCCTGAAGCTTTCTTT. Its protein is CASSLDGSPEAFF. Drawing the rest from reference TRBV7-9 and TRBJ1-1, the complete variable domain is DTGVSQNPRHKITKRGQNVTFRCDPISEHNRLYWYRQTLGQGPEFLTYFQNEAQLEKSRLLSDRFSAERPKGSFSTLEIQRTEQGDSAMYLCASSLDGSPEAFFGQGTRLTVV.

The chain employs TRBV25-1 and TRBJ2-1; 11 positions match TRBD2. V shed 3 bases and J 6 bases; nucleotides not matched to a gene: 7. Germline CDR1 and CDR2: MGHDK and SYGVNS. This CDR3 has 16 amino acids. The CDR3 here is CASSEPSGGSTNEQFF. CDR3 nucleotides: TGTGCCAGCAGTGAGCCTAGCGGGGGGTCTACCAATGAGCAGTTCTTC.

This clone was detected once. V gene TRBV4-1 combines with J gene TRBJ1-5; 10 bases are a match to TRBD1. The V segment lost 4 bases and the J segment 1 base; nucleotides outside the gene matches: 7. CDR3 length: 17 residues. Germline assignment: CDR1 MGHRA and CDR2 YSYEKL. This chain's CDR3 is CASSPEADRGSNQPQHF. The CDR3 DNA sequence: TGCGCCAGCAGCCCCGAGGCGGACAGGGGGAGCAATCAGCCCCAGCATTTT.

The V gene is TRBV7-9, the J gene TRBJ1-1, with 11 bases lining up with TRBD1. Germline V gives CDR1 SEHNR, CDR2 FQNEAQ (reference sequence). The ends lost 1 base at V and 3 bases at J; junction bases unmatched: 4. This CDR3 is 16 amino acids long. DNA for the CDR3: TGTGCCAGCAGCTTAGGCGGACAGGGGGCTCACACTGAAGCTTTCTTT. It yields the protein CASSLGGQGAHTEAFF.

V is TRBV11-2 and J is TRBJ2-3, with 8 bases matching TRBD2. V lost 3 bases and J lost 3; bases outside the gene matches: 8. This CDR3 is built from 16 residues. The V gene's germline CDR1 is SGHAT and CDR2 FQNNGV. DNA for the CDR3: TGTGCCAGCAGCTTCGGAGCGGGGGCCTCTACAGATACGCAGTATTTT. It encodes CASSFGAGASTDTQYF.

This chain links TRBV19 with TRBJ2-5; possible D gene TRBD2, 5 bases. The J call could be wrong; TRBJ2-7 is a better fit for the DNA end. The CDR3 spans 18 residues. CDR1 is LNHDA and CDR2 is SQIVND in the germline V gene (reference sequence). CDR3 nucleotides: TGTGCCAGTAGTATATTCGCTGGAGGCAGGCCAGGCTCCTACGAGCAGTACTTC. This gives the protein CASSIFAGGRPGSYEQYF.

In nucleotides, the CDR3 is TGCAGCGTACTAGAGGGGGGGAAGACTGAAGCTTTCTTT. Translated, it gives CSVLEGGKTEAFF. The J gene is TRBJ1-1, the V gene TRBV29-1; possible D gene TRBD1, 6 bases. Trimming took 6 bases from V and 5 from J, leaving 16 bases between them. The V gene's germline CDR1 is SQVTM and CDR2 ANQGSEA. The CDR3 consists of 13 residues. Complete variable domain (other parts from reference TRBV29-1 and TRBJ1-1): SAVISQKPSRDICQRGTSLTIQCQVDSQVTMMFWYRQQPGQSLTLIATANQGSEATYESGFVIDKFPISRPNLTFSTLTVSNMSPEDSSIYLCSVLEGGKTEAFFGQGTRLTVV.

V is TRBV7-8 and J is TRBJ2-2; TRBD1 is a possible D gene (6 bases). This CDR3 is built from 16 residues. Germline V gives CDR1 SGHVS, CDR2 FQNEAQ. V dropped 5 bases and J dropped 5 bases, with 18 bases sitting between them. CDR3: CASSISTGRGTGELFF. The CDR3 DNA sequence: TGTGCCAGCAGCATATCAACAGGGCGAGGAACCGGGGAGCTGTTTTTT.

V is TRBV27 and J is TRBJ2-1, with D possibly matching TRBD1 (6 bases). This CDR3 region has 16 residues. Germline V lookup: CDR1 MNHEY, CDR2 SMNVEV (reference sequence). The V and J ends lost 5 bases and 4 bases respectively, with 18 bases between them. CDR3 residues: CASSIRTVGAYNEQFF. CDR3 in DNA: TGTGCCAGCAGTATACGGACAGTAGGGGCTTACAATGAGCAGTTCTTC.